The 8 T cell receptor beta chains reported below all come from one sample, sequenced in a study of regulatory T cells in long-lasting Graves disease (TCRdb year 2021). In the paper's terms, the time point label means: persistent/refractory GD, antithyroid drugs over 5 years with positive TRAb. For both TCR sequencing and RNA sequencing, RNA was extracted from PBMCs using TRIzol. Library prep was done by multiplex PCR. TCRdb names Illumina HiSeq 4000 as the instrument used. CDR3 regions were amplified by Arm-PCR with iRepertoire HTBI primers to construct TCR beta libraries. The public reads were reanalyzed by TCRdb: fastp trimming at Q25, MiXCR alignment, in-frame beta chains only. Under each unique CDR3 protein, matching rows form one entry showing the most common genes and DNA. The table for this sample lists 400,000 to 500,000 distinct CDR3 sequences; 20% to 25% of them were counted only once. The ten top clones hold around 13% of the sample.

The specimen was peripheral blood mononuclear cells (PBMCs), collected when the disease was refractory, from a patient treated with antithyroid drugs. These receptors all stem from a female donor with Graves disease.

This clonotype was counted a few times. This chain connects TRBV11-2 to TRBJ2-6; no definite D call. The germline gives CDR1 SGHAT, CDR2 FQNNGV. CDR3 length: 16 residues. Deletions cut 0 bases from V and 1 base from J, with 7 bases between. DNA for the CDR3: TGTGCCAGCAGCTTAGATTGGGGTTCTGGGGCCAACGTCCTGACTTTC. It specifies CASSLDWGSGANVLTF.

This clonotype was counted between two and nine times. The chain uses TRBV13 and TRBJ1-3; D is possibly TRBD1 (5 bases). This CDR3 spans 16 amino acids. V dropped 5 bases and J dropped 0 bases, with 14 bases sitting between them. Per the germline V gene, CDR1 is PRHDT and CDR2 is FYEKMQ (reference sequence). The CDR3 region is CASSNRGASSGNTIYF. For the CDR3, the DNA is TGTGCCAGCAGCAACCGAGGGGCGAGCTCTGGAAACACCATATATTTT.

This clonotype was counted at least ten times. The chain links TRBV6-1 to TRBJ2-7, with 10 bases aligning to TRBD1. CDR1 is MNHNS and CDR2 is SASEGT in the germline V gene. This CDR3 has 15 residues. Trimming removed 6 bases from V and 5 bases from J; junction bases left unmatched: 10. The DNA of the CDR3 is TGTGCCAGCAGCAACGCGGGACAGGGGACCGACGAGCAGTACTTC. This codes for CASSNAGQGTDEQYF.

The CDR3, as DNA: TGTGCCAGCTCACCACCCGGTGATAGCAATCAGCCCCAGCATTTT. Protein sequence: CASSPPGDSNQPQHF. This chain connects TRBV18 to TRBJ1-5, with unresolved D. The CDR3 is made up of 15 amino acids. The V gene's germline CDR1 is KGHSH and CDR2 LQKENI. Between the trimmed V and J ends, which lost 0 bases and 0 bases, there was a span of 6 bases.

This clonotype was counted at least ten times. Written as DNA, the CDR3 is TGTGCCAGCAGTTTAGTGGGCCGGGCGTATGGCTACACCTTC. Translation gives CASSLVGRAYGYTF. The chain employs TRBV12-3 or TRBV12-4 and TRBJ1-2; D call uncertain. The CDR3 spans 14 residues. Deletions cut 1 base from V and 5 bases from J, with 11 bases between.

The table lists this clonotype with many counts. This chain's CDR3 is CASSLRLAEAQETQYF. For the CDR3, the DNA is TGTGCCAGCAGCTTACGTCTAGCAGAGGCCCAAGAGACCCAGTACTTC. The chain joins TRBV11-2 to TRBJ2-5; possible D gene TRBD2, 5 bases. This CDR3 region has 16 residues. Germline CDR1 is SGHAT and CDR2 is FQNNGV. With 2 bases removed from V and 1 base from J, the gap between germline ends came to 14 bases. The whole variable domain, remainder taken from reference TRBV11-2 and TRBJ2-5, is EAGVAQSPRYKIIEKRQSVAFWCNPISGHATLYWYQQILGQGPKLLIQFQNNGVVDDSQLPKDRFSAERLKGVDSTLKIQPAKLEDSAVYLCASSLRLAEAQETQYFGPGTRLLVL.

The rearrangement uses TRBV19 and TRBJ2-7; D call uncertain. Germline values: CDR1 LNHDA, CDR2 SQIVND (reference sequence). V was cut by 5 bases and J by 2 bases, with 13 bases left in between. The CDR3 contains 14 residues. The CDR3 protein is CASSESASTYEQYF. In DNA, the CDR3 is TGTGCCAGTAGTGAATCGGCTTCTACCTACGAGCAGTACTTC.

This clonotype was seen repeatedly, ten times or more. The rearrangement uses TRBV28 and TRBJ1-5; 8 nucleotides line up with TRBD1. The CDR3 consists of 18 residues. Germline CDR1 MDHEN, CDR2 SYDVKM. Trimming cost V 8 bases and J 2 bases; bases outside gene matches: 17. The chain's CDR3 is CASGGQASGGEGNQPQHF. The CDR3, as DNA: TGTGCCAGCGGGGGTCAGGCTTCAGGGGGCGAGGGCAATCAGCCCCAGCATTTT.